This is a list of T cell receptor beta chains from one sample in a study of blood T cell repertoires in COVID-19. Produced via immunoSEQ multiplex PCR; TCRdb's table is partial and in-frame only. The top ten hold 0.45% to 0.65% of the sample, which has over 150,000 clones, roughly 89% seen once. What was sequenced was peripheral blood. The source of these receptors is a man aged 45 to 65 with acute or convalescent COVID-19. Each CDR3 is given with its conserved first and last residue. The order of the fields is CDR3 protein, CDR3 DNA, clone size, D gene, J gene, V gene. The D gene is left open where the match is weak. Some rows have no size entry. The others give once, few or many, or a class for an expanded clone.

CDR3aa: CASSVDGTGFYEQYF; CDR3nt: TGTGCCAGCAGCGTAGACGGGACAGGCTTCTACGAGCAGTACTTC; abundance: NA; d_gene: TRBD1; j_gene: TRBJ2-7; v_gene: TRBV9
CDR3aa: CSVEGGQRADTQYF; CDR3nt: TGCAGCGTTGAAGGGGGACAGAGGGCAGATACGCAGTATTTT; abundance: NA; d_gene: TRBD1; j_gene: TRBJ2-3; v_gene: TRBV29-1
CDR3aa: CASRRDRGSGANVLTF; CDR3nt: TGTGCCAGTAGGAGGGACAGGGGCTCTGGGGCCAACGTCCTGACTTTC; abundance: NA; d_gene: TRBD1; j_gene: TRBJ2-6; v_gene: TRBV19
CDR3aa: CASSSGQGGNSPLHF; CDR3nt: TGTGCCAGCTCATCCGGACAGGGCGGTAATTCACCCCTCCACTTT; abundance: few; d_gene: TRBD1; j_gene: TRBJ1-6; v_gene: TRBV18
CDR3aa: CASSSAAEAFF; CDR3nt: TGTGCCAGTAGTAGCGCGGCTGAAGCTTTCTTT; abundance: NA; d_gene: NA; j_gene: TRBJ1-1; v_gene: TRBV19
CDR3aa: CASSLAGVATGELFF; CDR3nt: TGCGCCAGCAGCTTGGCCGGGGTAGCCACCGGGGAGCTGTTTTTT; abundance: NA; d_gene: NA; j_gene: TRBJ2-2; v_gene: TRBV5-1
CDR3aa: CASSVLPGQGPEAFF; CDR3nt: TGTGCCAGTAGTGTACTCCCGGGACAGGGTCCTGAAGCTTTCTTT; abundance: NA; d_gene: TRBD1; j_gene: TRBJ1-1; v_gene: TRBV19
CDR3aa: CASSHSGDLGNEQFF; CDR3nt: TGTGCCAGCAGCCATAGCGGGGACCTGGGGAATGAGCAGTTCTTC; abundance: once; d_gene: TRBD2; j_gene: TRBJ2-1; v_gene: TRBV7-9
CDR3aa: CASSPSDGTYNEQFF; CDR3nt: TGTGCCAGCAGCCCCTCGGACGGGACCTACAATGAGCAGTTCTTC; abundance: NA; d_gene: NA; j_gene: TRBJ2-1; v_gene: TRBV7-3
CDR3aa: CAWSGDFHYEQYF; CDR3nt: TGTGCCTGGAGTGGGGACTTCCACTACGAGCAGTACTTC; abundance: NA; d_gene: NA; j_gene: TRBJ2-7; v_gene: TRBV30
CDR3aa: CATAGTIYETQYF; CDR3nt: TGTGCCACCGCCGGGACAATCTACGAGACCCAGTACTTC; abundance: NA; d_gene: NA; j_gene: TRBJ2-5; v_gene: TRBV24-1
CDR3aa: CASKTGMGGELFF; CDR3nt: TGTGCCAGTAAAACAGGGATGGGCGGGGAGCTGTTTTTT; abundance: NA; d_gene: NA; j_gene: TRBJ2-2; v_gene: TRBV28
CDR3aa: CATSDSGIYGYTF; CDR3nt: TGTGCCACCAGTGACTCAGGGATTTATGGCTACACCTTC; abundance: NA; d_gene: NA; j_gene: TRBJ1-2; v_gene: TRBV24-1
CDR3aa: CASSELAEETQYF; CDR3nt: TGTGCCAGCAGTGAGCTAGCGGAAGAGACCCAGTACTTC; abundance: NA; d_gene: TRBD2; j_gene: TRBJ2-5; v_gene: TRBV2
CDR3aa: CTDDRRGYTF; CDR3nt: TGCACCGACGACAGACGGGGCTACACCTTC; abundance: NA; d_gene: NA; j_gene: TRBJ1-2; v_gene: TRBV20-1
CDR3aa: CSARQGSGYTF; CDR3nt: TGCAGTGCTAGACAGGGGTCCGGCTACACCTTC; abundance: NA; d_gene: NA; j_gene: TRBJ1-2; v_gene: TRBV20-1
CDR3aa: CASSPPTGLETQYF; CDR3nt: TGTGCCAGCAGCCCCCCGACGGGTCTGGAGACCCAGTACTTC; abundance: NA; d_gene: NA; j_gene: TRBJ2-5; v_gene: TRBV7-8
CDR3aa: CASSPTPSGATNEQYF; CDR3nt: TGTGCCAGCAGCCCCACACCTAGCGGGGCCACTAACGAGCAGTACTTC; abundance: NA; d_gene: TRBD2; j_gene: TRBJ2-7; v_gene: TRBV7-3
CDR3aa: CASSGGRAYYEQYF; CDR3nt: TGCGCCAGCAGTGGAGGGCGGGCATACTACGAGCAGTACTTC; abundance: NA; d_gene: NA; j_gene: TRBJ2-7; v_gene: TRBV10-2
CDR3aa: CASSLHEGETQYF; CDR3nt: TGTGCCAGCTCACTCCATGAGGGCGAGACCCAGTACTTC; abundance: NA; d_gene: NA; j_gene: TRBJ2-5; v_gene: TRBV18
CDR3aa: CASSLGLGVEKLFF; CDR3nt: TGTGCCAGCAGCTTAGGCCTCGGGGTTGAAAAACTGTTTTTT; abundance: NA; d_gene: NA; j_gene: TRBJ1-4; v_gene: TRBV13
CDR3aa: CASSPLGQVFAYGYTF; CDR3nt: TGCGCCAGCAGCCCGCTCGGACAGGTCTTCGCCTATGGCTACACCTTC; abundance: NA; d_gene: TRBD1; j_gene: TRBJ1-2; v_gene: TRBV5-1
CDR3aa: CASSYRQGTNEKLFF; CDR3nt: TGTGCCAGCAGCTACCGACAGGGAACTAATGAAAAACTGTTTTTT; abundance: NA; d_gene: TRBD1; j_gene: TRBJ1-4; v_gene: TRBV11-2
CDR3aa: CASSFMETQYF; CDR3nt: TGTGCCAGCAGTTTTATGGAGACCCAGTACTTC; abundance: NA; d_gene: NA; j_gene: TRBJ2-5; v_gene: TRBV12-3/TRBV12-4
CDR3aa: CASSYTGTGRPQHF; CDR3nt: TGTGCCAGCAGTTATACCGGGACAGGGAGGCCCCAGCATTTT; abundance: NA; d_gene: TRBD1; j_gene: TRBJ1-5; v_gene: TRBV6-2/TRBV6-3
CDR3aa: CASSPPGLAGAYEQYF; CDR3nt: TGTGCCAGCTCACCCCCGGGACTAGCGGGGGCCTACGAGCAGTACTTC; abundance: NA; d_gene: TRBD2; j_gene: TRBJ2-7; v_gene: TRBV18
CDR3aa: CASSSSGIGYTF; CDR3nt: TGTGCCAGCAGTTCCTCAGGAATTGGCTACACCTTC; abundance: NA; d_gene: NA; j_gene: TRBJ1-2; v_gene: TRBV28
CDR3aa: CASRPIDRVLSPLHF; CDR3nt: TGTGCCAGCAGGCCTATCGACAGGGTACTCTCACCCCTCCACTTT; abundance: NA; d_gene: TRBD1; j_gene: TRBJ1-6; v_gene: TRBV28
CDR3aa: CASSLRTDTDTQYF; CDR3nt: TGCGCCAGCAGCCTCCGGACAGACACAGATACGCAGTATTTT; abundance: NA; d_gene: NA; j_gene: TRBJ2-3; v_gene: TRBV4-3
CDR3aa: CASSSSGMGSYNEQFF; CDR3nt: TGTGCCAGCAGTTCTAGCGGGATGGGCTCCTACAATGAGCAGTTCTTC; abundance: NA; d_gene: TRBD2; j_gene: TRBJ2-1; v_gene: TRBV27
CDR3aa: CAGGMGSINEKLFF; CDR3nt: TGTGCCGGAGGGATGGGGTCCATTAATGAAAAACTGTTTTTT; abundance: NA; d_gene: NA; j_gene: TRBJ1-4; v_gene: TRBV2
CDR3aa: CASSSYRVNYGYTF; CDR3nt: TGTGCCAGCAGTTCCTACAGGGTTAACTATGGCTACACCTTC; abundance: NA; d_gene: NA; j_gene: TRBJ1-2; v_gene: TRBV27
CDR3aa: CASSCRAGLQETQYF; CDR3nt: TGTGCCAGCAGTTGTAGAGCAGGACTCCAAGAGACCCAGTACTTC; abundance: NA; d_gene: NA; j_gene: TRBJ2-5; v_gene: TRBV28
CDR3aa: CASSISPRGGELFF; CDR3nt: TGTGCCAGCAGCATAAGCCCCAGGGGCGGGGAGCTGTTTTTT; abundance: NA; d_gene: NA; j_gene: TRBJ2-2; v_gene: TRBV7-9
CDR3aa: CASSRWGTLNTEAFF; CDR3nt: TGTGCCAGCAGCCGCTGGGGGACATTGAACACTGAAGCTTTCTTT; abundance: NA; d_gene: NA; j_gene: TRBJ1-1; v_gene: TRBV9
CDR3aa: CASSQDRFIAGAQETQYF; CDR3nt: TGTGCCAGCAGCCAAGATCGGTTCATAGCGGGGGCGCAAGAGACCCAGTACTTC; abundance: NA; d_gene: TRBD2; j_gene: TRBJ2-5; v_gene: TRBV4-2
CDR3aa: CASSPYTSGSVDEQFF; CDR3nt: TGTGCCAGCAGCCCATACACTAGCGGGAGTGTCGATGAGCAGTTCTTC; abundance: once; d_gene: TRBD2; j_gene: TRBJ2-1; v_gene: TRBV11-1
CDR3aa: CASSFRAQGQPQHF; CDR3nt: TGTGCCAGCAGTTTCCGGGCCCAGGGTCAGCCCCAGCATTTT; abundance: NA; d_gene: NA; j_gene: TRBJ1-5; v_gene: TRBV6-2/TRBV6-3
CDR3aa: CASRSHSGTGSYEQYF; CDR3nt: TGTGCCAGCAGAAGTCATTCCGGGACAGGATCTTACGAGCAGTACTTC; abundance: NA; d_gene: TRBD1; j_gene: TRBJ2-7; v_gene: TRBV27
CDR3aa: CASTLPRDSYLSGANVLTF; CDR3nt: TGTGCCAGCACCCTCCCCCGGGACAGCTACCTCTCTGGGGCCAACGTCCTGACTTTC; abundance: NA; d_gene: TRBD1; j_gene: TRBJ2-6; v_gene: TRBV7-2
CDR3aa: CASSQARGTEAFF; CDR3nt: TGCGCCAGCAGCCAAGCCAGAGGCACTGAAGCTTTCTTT; abundance: NA; d_gene: NA; j_gene: TRBJ1-1; v_gene: TRBV4-1
CDR3aa: CASSLGQDYGYTF; CDR3nt: TGTGCCAGCAGCTTGGGGCAGGACTATGGCTACACCTTC; abundance: NA; d_gene: NA; j_gene: TRBJ1-2; v_gene: TRBV4-2